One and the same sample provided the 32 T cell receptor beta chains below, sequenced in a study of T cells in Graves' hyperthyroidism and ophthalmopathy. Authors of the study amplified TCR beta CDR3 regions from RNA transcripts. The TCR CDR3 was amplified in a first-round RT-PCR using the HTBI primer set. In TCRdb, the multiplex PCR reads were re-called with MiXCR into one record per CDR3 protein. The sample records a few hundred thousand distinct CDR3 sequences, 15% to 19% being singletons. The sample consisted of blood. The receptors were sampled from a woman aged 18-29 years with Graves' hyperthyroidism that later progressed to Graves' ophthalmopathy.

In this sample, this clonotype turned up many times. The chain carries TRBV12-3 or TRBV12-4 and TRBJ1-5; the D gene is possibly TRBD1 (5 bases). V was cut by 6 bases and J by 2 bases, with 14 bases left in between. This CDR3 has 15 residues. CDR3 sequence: CASSITGVGNQPQHF. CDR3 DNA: TGTGCCAGCAGCATTACAGGAGTTGGCAATCAGCCCCAGCATTTT.

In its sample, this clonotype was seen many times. Written as DNA, the CDR3 is TGTGCCAGCAGTTTGGTACAGGGTGGTAATCAGCCCCAGCATTTT. Translating it yields CASSLVQGGNQPQHF. V is TRBV27 and J is TRBJ1-5, with a weak D call TRBD1 (6 bases). CDR3 length: 15 residues. Germline V gene sequence: CDR1 MNHEY, CDR2 SMNVEV (reference sequence). The V end lost 3 bases, the J end lost 4 bases, and 13 bases lay between the germline ends.

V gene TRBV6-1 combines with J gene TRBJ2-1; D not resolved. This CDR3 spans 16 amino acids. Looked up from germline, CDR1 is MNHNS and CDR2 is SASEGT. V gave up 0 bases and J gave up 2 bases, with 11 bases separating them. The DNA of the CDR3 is TGTGCCAGCAGTGAAGCATCCGAGGTCCCCTACAATGAGCAGTTCTTC. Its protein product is CASSEASEVPYNEQFF.

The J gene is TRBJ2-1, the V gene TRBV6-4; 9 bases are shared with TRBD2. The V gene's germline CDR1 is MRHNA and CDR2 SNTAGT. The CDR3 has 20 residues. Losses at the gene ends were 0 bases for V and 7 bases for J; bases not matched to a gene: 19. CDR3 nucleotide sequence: TGTGCCAGCAGTGACTCGCCTTTGGCGGGAGGGCCTTTCTTTGGAAATGAGCAGTTCTTC. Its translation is CASSDSPLAGGPFFGNEQFF.

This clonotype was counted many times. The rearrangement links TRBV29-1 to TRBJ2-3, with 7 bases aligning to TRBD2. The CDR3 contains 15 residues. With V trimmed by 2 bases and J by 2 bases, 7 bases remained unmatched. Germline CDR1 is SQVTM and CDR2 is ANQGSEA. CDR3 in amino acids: CSVELAGAYTDTQYF. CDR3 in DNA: TGCAGCGTTGAATTGGCGGGAGCGTACACAGATACGCAGTATTTT.

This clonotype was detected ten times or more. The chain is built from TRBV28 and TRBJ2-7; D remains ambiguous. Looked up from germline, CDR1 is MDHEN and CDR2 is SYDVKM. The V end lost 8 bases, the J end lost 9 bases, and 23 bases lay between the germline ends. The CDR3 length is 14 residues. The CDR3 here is CASGSPDIGWGQYF. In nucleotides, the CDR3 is TGTGCCAGCGGTTCCCCTGATATAGGGTGGGGGCAGTACTTC.

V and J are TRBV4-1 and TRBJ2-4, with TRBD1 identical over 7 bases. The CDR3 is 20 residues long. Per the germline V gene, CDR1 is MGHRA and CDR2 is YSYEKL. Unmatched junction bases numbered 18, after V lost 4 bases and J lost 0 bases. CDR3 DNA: TGCGCCAGCAGCCCTAAGGTGGGCTTGTGGACAGGCCTAGCCAAAAACATTCAGTACTTC. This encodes CASSPKVGLWTGLAKNIQYF.

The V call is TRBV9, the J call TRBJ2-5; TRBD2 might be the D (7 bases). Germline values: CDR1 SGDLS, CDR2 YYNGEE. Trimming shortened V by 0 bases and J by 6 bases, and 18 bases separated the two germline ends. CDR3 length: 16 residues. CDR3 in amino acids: CASSVEGGGPGQTQYF. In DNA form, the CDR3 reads TGTGCCAGCAGCGTAGAGGGGGGAGGGCCGGGGCAGACCCAGTACTTC.

CDR3 nucleotide sequence: TGTGCCAGCAGTCAGGGGGACAAGGGCACTGAAGCTTTCTTT. Its protein product is CASSQGDKGTEAFF. The chain has TRBV6-1 and TRBJ1-1, with 7 bases matching TRBD1. The germline CDR1 and CDR2 sequences are MNHNS and SASEGT. V was pared by 5 bases and J by 4 bases, with 7 bases of the junction left unmatched. The CDR3 runs 14 residues.

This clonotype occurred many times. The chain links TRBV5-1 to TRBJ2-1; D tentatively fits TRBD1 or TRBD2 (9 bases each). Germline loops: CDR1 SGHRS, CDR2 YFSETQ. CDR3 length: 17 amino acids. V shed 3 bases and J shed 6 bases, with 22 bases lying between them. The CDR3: CASSSTGGLAGGNEQFF. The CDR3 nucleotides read TGCGCCAGCAGCTCGACAGGGGGACTAGCTGGAGGCAATGAGCAGTTCTTC.

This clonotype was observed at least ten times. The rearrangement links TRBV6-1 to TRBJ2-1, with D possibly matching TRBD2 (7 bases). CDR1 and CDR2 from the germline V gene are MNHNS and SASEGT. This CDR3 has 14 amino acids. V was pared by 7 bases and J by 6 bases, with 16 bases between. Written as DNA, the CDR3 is TGTGCCAGCAACCTCGGGGGGCGGTTCAATGAGCAGTTCTTC. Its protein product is CASNLGGRFNEQFF.

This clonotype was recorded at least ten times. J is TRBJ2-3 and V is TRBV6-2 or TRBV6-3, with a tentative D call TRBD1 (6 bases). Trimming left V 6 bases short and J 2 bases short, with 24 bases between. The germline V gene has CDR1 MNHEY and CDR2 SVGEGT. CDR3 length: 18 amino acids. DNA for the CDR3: TGTGCCAGCAGCTCCCGAGTTACCAGGGGAGTCCCCACAGATACGCAGTATTTT. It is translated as CASSSRVTRGVPTDTQYF.

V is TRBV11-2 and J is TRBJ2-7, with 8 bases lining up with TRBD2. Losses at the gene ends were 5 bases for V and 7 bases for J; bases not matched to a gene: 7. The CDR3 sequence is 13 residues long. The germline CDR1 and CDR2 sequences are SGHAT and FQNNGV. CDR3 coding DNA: TGTGCCAGCAGCCAAGCCTTAGCGGGAGAGCAGTACTTC. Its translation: CASSQALAGEQYF.

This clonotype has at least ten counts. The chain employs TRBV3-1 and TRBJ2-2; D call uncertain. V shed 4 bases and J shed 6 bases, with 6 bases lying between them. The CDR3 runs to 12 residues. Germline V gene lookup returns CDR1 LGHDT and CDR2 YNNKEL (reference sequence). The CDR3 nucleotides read TGTGCCAGCAGCCCCCCCCCCGGGGAGCTGTTTTTT. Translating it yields CASSPPPGELFF.

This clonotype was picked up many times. The chain's CDR3 is CASSQGDRGSPLHF. For the CDR3, the DNA is TGTGCCAGCAGCCAAGGGGACAGGGGTTCACCCCTCCACTTT. The chain is built from TRBV3-1 and TRBJ1-6; TRBD1 matches at 10 bases. The V gene's germline CDR1 is LGHDT and CDR2 YNNKEL (reference sequence). The CDR3 runs 14 residues. V trimming: 1 base; J trimming: 9 bases; junction bases outside the gene matches: 0.

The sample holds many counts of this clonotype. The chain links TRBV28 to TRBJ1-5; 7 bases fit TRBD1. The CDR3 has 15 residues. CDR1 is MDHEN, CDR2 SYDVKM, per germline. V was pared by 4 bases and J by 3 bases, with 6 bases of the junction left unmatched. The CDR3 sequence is CASSSTGTDNQPQHF. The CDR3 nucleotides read TGTGCCAGCAGTTCCACCGGGACAGACAATCAGCCCCAGCATTTT.

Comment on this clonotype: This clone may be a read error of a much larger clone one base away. CDR3 amino acids: CSARARAVQAFF. The DNA of the CDR3 is TGCAGTGCTAGAGCTCGGGCAGTTCAAGCTTTCTTT. This chain joins TRBV20-1 and TRBJ1-1, with unresolved D. Trimming took off 1 base at V and 9 bases at J, with 12 bases between the two ends. The CDR3 sequence is 12 residues long. Germline V gene sequence: CDR1 DFQATT, CDR2 SNEGSKA (reference sequence).

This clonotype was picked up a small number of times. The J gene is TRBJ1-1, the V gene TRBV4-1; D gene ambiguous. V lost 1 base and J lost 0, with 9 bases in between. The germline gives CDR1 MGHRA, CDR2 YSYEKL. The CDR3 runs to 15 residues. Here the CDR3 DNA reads TGCGCCAGCAGCCAAGGTGACGTTCTGAACACTGAAGCTTTCTTT. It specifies CASSQGDVLNTEAFF.

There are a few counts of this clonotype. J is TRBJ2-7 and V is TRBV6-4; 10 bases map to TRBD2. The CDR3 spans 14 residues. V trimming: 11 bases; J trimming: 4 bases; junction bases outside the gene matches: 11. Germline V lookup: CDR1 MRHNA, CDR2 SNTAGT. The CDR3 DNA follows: TGTGCCCCCGAGAAGCGGGAGGGCCTGTACGAGCAGTACTTC. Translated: CAPEKREGLYEQYF.

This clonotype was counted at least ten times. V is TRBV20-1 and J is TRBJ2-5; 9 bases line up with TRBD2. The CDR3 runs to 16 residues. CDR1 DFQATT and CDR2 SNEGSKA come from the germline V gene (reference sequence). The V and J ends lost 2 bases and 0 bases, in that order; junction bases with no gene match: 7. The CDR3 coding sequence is TGCAGTGCTAGAAGGCTAGCGGGGATGTACCAAGAGACCCAGTACTTC. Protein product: CSARRLAGMYQETQYF.

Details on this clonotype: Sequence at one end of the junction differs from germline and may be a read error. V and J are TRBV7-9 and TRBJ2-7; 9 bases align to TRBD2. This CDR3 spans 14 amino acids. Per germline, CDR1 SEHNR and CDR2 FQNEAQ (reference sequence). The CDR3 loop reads CASSVAGETYEQYF. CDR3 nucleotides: TGTGCCAGCAGCGTAGCGGGAGAGACCTACGAGCAGTACTTC.

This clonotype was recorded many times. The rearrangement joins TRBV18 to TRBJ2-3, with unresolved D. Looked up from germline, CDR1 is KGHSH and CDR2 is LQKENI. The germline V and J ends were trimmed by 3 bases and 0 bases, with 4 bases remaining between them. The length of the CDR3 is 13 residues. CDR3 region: CASSPPSTDTQYF. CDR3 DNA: TGTGCCAGCTCACCCCCTAGCACAGATACGCAGTATTTT.

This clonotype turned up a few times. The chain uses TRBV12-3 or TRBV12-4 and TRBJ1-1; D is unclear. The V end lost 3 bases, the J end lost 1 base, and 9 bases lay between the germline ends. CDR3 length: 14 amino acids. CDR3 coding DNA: TGTGCCAGCAGTTTCTACGGAACGAACACTGAAGCTTTCTTT. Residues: CASSFYGTNTEAFF.

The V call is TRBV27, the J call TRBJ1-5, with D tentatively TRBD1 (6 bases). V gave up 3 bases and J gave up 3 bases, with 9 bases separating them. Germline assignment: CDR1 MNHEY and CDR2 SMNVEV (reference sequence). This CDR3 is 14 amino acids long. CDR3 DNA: TGTGCCAGCAGTTTGGAGGGGGTCAATCAGCCCCAGCATTTT. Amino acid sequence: CASSLEGVNQPQHF.

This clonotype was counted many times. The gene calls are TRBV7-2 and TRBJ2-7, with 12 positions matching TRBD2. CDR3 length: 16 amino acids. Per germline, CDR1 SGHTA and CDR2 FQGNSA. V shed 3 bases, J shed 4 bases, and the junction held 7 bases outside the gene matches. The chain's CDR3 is CASSFSWTSGIYEQYF. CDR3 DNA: TGTGCCAGCAGCTTTTCGTGGACTAGCGGGATTTACGAGCAGTACTTC.

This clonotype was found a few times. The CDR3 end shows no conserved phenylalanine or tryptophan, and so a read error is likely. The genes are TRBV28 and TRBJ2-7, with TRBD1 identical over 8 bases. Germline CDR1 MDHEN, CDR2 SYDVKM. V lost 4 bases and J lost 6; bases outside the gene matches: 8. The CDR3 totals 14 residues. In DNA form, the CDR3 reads TGTGCCAGCAGTTCCAAAGACAGGGGAGGCGAGCAGTACCTC. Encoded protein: CASSSKDRGGEQYL.

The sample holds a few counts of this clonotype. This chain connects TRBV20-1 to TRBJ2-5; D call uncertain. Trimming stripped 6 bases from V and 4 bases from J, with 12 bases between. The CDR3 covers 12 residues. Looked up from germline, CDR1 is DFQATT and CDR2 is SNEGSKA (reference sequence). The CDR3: CSASQTGETQYF. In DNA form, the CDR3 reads TGCAGTGCGTCCCAAACGGGAGAGACCCAGTACTTC.

CDR3 residues: CASSLGGWDNEKLFF. CDR3 sequence (DNA): TGTGCCAGCAGCTTAGGGGGGTGGGATAATGAAAAACTGTTTTTT. The rearrangement links TRBV7-2 to TRBJ1-4, with D perhaps TRBD1 (5 bases). Trimming stripped 1 base from V and 4 bases from J, with 10 bases between. Germline values: CDR1 SGHTA, CDR2 FQGNSA. The length of the CDR3 is 15 residues.

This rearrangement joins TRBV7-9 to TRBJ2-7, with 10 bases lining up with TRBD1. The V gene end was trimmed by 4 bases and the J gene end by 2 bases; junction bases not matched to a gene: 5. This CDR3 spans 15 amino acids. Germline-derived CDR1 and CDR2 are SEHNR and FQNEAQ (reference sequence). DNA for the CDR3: TGTGCCAGCAGCTCGGGACAGGGGCTGACCTACGAGCAGTACTTC. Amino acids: CASSSGQGLTYEQYF.

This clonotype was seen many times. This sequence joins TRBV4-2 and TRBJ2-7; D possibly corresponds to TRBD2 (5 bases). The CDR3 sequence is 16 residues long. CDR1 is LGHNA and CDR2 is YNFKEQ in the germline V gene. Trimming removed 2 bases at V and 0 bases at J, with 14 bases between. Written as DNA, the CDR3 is TGTGCCAGCAGCCAAAGGGCGAGCGGATTCTCCTACGAGCAGTACTTC. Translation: CASSQRASGFSYEQYF.

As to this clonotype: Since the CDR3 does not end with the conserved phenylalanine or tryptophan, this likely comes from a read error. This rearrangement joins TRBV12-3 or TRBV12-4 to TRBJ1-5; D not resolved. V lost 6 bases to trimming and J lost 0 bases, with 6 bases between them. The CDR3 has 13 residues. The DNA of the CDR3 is TGTGCCAGCAGGGCCCGTAGCAATCAGCCCCAGCATCTT. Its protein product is CASRARSNQPQHL.

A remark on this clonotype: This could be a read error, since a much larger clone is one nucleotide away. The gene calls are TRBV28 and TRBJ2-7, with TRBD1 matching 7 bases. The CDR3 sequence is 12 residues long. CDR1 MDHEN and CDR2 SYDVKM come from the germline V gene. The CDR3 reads CASSIQGYEQHF. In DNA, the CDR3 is TGTGCCAGCAGTATACAGGGGTACGAGCAGCACTTC.